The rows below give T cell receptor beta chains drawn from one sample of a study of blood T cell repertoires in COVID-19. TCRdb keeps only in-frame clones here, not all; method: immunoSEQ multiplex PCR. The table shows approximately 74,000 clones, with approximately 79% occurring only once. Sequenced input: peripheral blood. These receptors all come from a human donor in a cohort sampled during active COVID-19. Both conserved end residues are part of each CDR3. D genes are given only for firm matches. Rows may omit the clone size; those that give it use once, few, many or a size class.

CDR3aa: CASSVGGRGASNYGYTF; CDR3nt: TGTGCCAGCAGCGTAGGTGGTCGGGGGGCTTCTAACTATGGCTACACCTTC; v_gene: TRBV9; j_gene: TRBJ1-2; abundance: many; d_gene: NA
CDR3aa: CASSFQVSGTYNEQFF; CDR3nt: TGTGCCAGCAGCTTTCAAGTTAGCGGGACCTACAATGAGCAGTTCTTC; v_gene: TRBV5-8; j_gene: TRBJ2-1; abundance: NA; d_gene: TRBD2
CDR3aa: CASSIGQGGYEQYF; CDR3nt: TGTGCCAGCAGCATCGGACAGGGGGGCTACGAGCAGTACTTC; v_gene: TRBV5-6; j_gene: TRBJ2-7; abundance: few; d_gene: TRBD1
CDR3aa: CASSPITQTGFTDTQYF; CDR3nt: TGCGCCAGCAGCCCAATCACCCAGACAGGGTTCACAGATACGCAGTATTTT; v_gene: TRBV4-1; j_gene: TRBJ2-3; abundance: NA; d_gene: TRBD1
CDR3aa: CASSSSGRRISNQPQHF; CDR3nt: TGTGCCAGCAGTTCCTCGGGCCGGAGGATTAGCAATCAGCCCCAGCATTTT; v_gene: TRBV27; j_gene: TRBJ1-5; abundance: NA; d_gene: NA
CDR3aa: CASSLGENREAFF; CDR3nt: TGTGCCAGCAGCTTAGGGGAGAACCGCGAAGCTTTCTTT; v_gene: TRBV7-9; j_gene: TRBJ1-1; abundance: NA; d_gene: NA
CDR3aa: CASRRLGSSYEQYF; CDR3nt: TGTGCCAGCAGGAGGCTGGGGAGCTCCTACGAGCAGTACTTC; v_gene: TRBV7-9; j_gene: TRBJ2-7; abundance: NA; d_gene: NA
CDR3aa: CASSLARILNTEAFF; CDR3nt: TGTGCCAGCAGCTTAGCCAGGATCTTGAACACTGAAGCTTTCTTT; v_gene: TRBV7-6; j_gene: TRBJ1-1; abundance: NA; d_gene: NA
CDR3aa: CASSHTDRGLNEKLFF; CDR3nt: TGTGCCAGCAGTCATACGGACAGGGGGCTTAATGAAAAACTGTTTTTT; v_gene: TRBV6-6; j_gene: TRBJ1-4; abundance: NA; d_gene: TRBD1
CDR3aa: CASSPRTGKGGSETQYF; CDR3nt: TGTGCCAGCAGCCCCCGGACAGGGAAGGGTGGCAGTGAGACCCAGTACTTC; v_gene: TRBV5-4; j_gene: TRBJ2-5; abundance: NA; d_gene: TRBD1
CDR3aa: CASKPRLSGRATGELFF; CDR3nt: TGTGCCAGTAAGCCCCGCTTAAGCGGGAGGGCCACCGGGGAGCTGTTTTTT; v_gene: TRBV19; j_gene: TRBJ2-2; abundance: NA; d_gene: TRBD2
CDR3aa: CASSKRRASGPTGGYEQYF; CDR3nt: TGTGCCAGCAGCAAAAGACGCGCGAGCGGCCCAACAGGGGGCTACGAGCAGTACTTC; v_gene: TRBV21-1; j_gene: TRBJ2-7; abundance: NA; d_gene: NA
CDR3aa: CASRFSTGELFF; CDR3nt: TGTGCCAGTAGATTTTCGACCGGGGAGCTGTTTTTT; v_gene: TRBV18; j_gene: TRBJ2-2; abundance: NA; d_gene: NA
CDR3aa: CASSYSRRVSYEQYF; CDR3nt: TGTGCCAGCAGTTACTCTCGGCGGGTCTCCTACGAGCAGTACTTC; v_gene: TRBV6-6; j_gene: TRBJ2-7; abundance: NA; d_gene: NA
CDR3aa: CASSLRVSYEQYF; CDR3nt: TGCGCCAGCAGCTTGCGGGTCTCCTACGAGCAGTACTTC; v_gene: TRBV5-1; j_gene: TRBJ2-7; abundance: NA; d_gene: NA